The 22 T cell receptor beta chains in this list originate from one sample, sequenced in a study of preoperative IRX-2 immunotherapy in early breast cancer. The treatment: preoperative locoregional IRX-2 cytokine immunotherapy. Method: immunoSEQ multiplex PCR; TCRdb's copy keeps in-frame clones and lacks some. Among about 5,300 clones listed, approximately 70% were seen once. The sample consisted of tumor tissue, taken before IRX-2 immunotherapy. The receptors derive from a human donor with breast cancer.

J is TRBJ1-3 and V is TRBV6-8; D perhaps matches TRBD1 (6 bases). The length of the CDR3 is 13 residues. Germline CDR1 and CDR2: MNHGY and SAAAGT. Deletions cut 6 bases from V and 3 bases from J, with 9 bases between. CDR3 region: CASSRGGGNTIYF. CDR3 sequence (DNA): TGTGCCAGCAGCCGAGGGGGTGGAAACACCATATATTTT.

This clone is categorized as large. The rearrangement joins TRBV11-3 to TRBJ1-3; 8 nucleotides align to TRBD1. The germline CDR1 and CDR2 sequences are SGHNT and YENEEA. The CDR3 loop spans 14 amino acids. Unmatched junction bases numbered 8, after V lost 5 bases and J lost 8 bases. The CDR3 spells CASSLDRGSDTIYF. The CDR3 coding sequence is TGTGCCAGCAGCCTCGACAGGGGATCAGACACCATATATTTT.

V is TRBV6-8 and J is TRBJ1-1, with D uncertain. The germline V gene encodes CDR1 MNHGY and CDR2 SAAAGT. The V gene lost 0 bases and the J gene lost 2 bases, with 10 bases spanning the gap. The CDR3 sequence is 15 residues long. For the CDR3, the DNA is TGTGCCAGCAGTTACTCGAGGGCATCCAACACTGAAGCTTTCTTT. Amino acids: CASSYSRASNTEAFF.

V is TRBV6-8 and J is TRBJ1-4; D is ambiguous. The CDR3 extends over 13 amino acids. Trimming removed 6 bases from V and 5 bases from J, with 10 bases in between. Per the germline V gene, CDR1 is MNHGY and CDR2 is SAAAGT. CDR3 loop: CASREVGNEKLFF. The CDR3 DNA sequence: TGTGCCAGCAGGGAGGTGGGGAATGAAAAACTGTTTTTT.

The J gene is TRBJ2-3, the V gene TRBV6-8; possibly TRBD1 for D (5 bases). This CDR3 has 15 residues. Trimming pared 0 bases from V and 3 bases from J, leaving 10 bases between. The V gene's germline CDR1 is MNHGY and CDR2 SAAAGT. The CDR3 coding sequence is TGTGCCAGCAGTTACTCAGGGGCCTTGACAGATACGCAGTATTTT. This gives the protein CASSYSGALTDTQYF.

This chain connects TRBV18 to TRBJ2-2; 10 bases agree with TRBD2. With V trimmed by 6 bases and J by 3 bases, 4 bases remained unmatched. This CDR3 is 15 amino acids long. Germline-derived CDR1 and CDR2 are KGHSH and LQKENI. CDR3 nucleotide sequence: TGTGCCAGCTCCAGGACTAGCGGATACACCGGGGAGCTGTTTTTT. It specifies CASSRTSGYTGELFF.

The chain is built from TRBV7-2 and TRBJ2-1; 9 positions agree with TRBD1. Germline assignment: CDR1 SGHTA and CDR2 FQGNSA. The CDR3 consists of 15 residues. Trimming at V came to 6 bases and at J to 6 bases, leaving 9 bases not matched to a gene. The CDR3 loop is CASSLRQGEGNEQFF. For the CDR3, the DNA is TGTGCCAGCAGTCTTAGACAGGGGGAAGGCAATGAGCAGTTCTTC.

The chain uses TRBV6-8 and TRBJ2-7; D may be TRBD1 (6 bases). CDR1 MNHGY and CDR2 SAAAGT come from the germline V gene. The V gene lost 5 bases and the J gene lost 5 bases, with 13 bases spanning the gap. The CDR3 has 13 residues. CDR3 sequence (DNA): TGTGCCAGCAGTAAACAGGGTTCCCACGAGCAGTACTTC. Its translation is CASSKQGSHEQYF.

This clone was seen only once. The gene calls are TRBV14 and TRBJ2-6; D tentatively fits TRBD1 or TRBD2 (5 bases each). CDR1 and CDR2 (germline): SGHDN, FVKESK. This CDR3 is 19 amino acids long. V was clipped by 0 bases and J by 2 bases, with 17 bases between them. The CDR3 DNA sequence: TGTGCCAGCAGCCAAGATCGGGCAGGTTGGGGGACTGGGGCCAACGTCCTGACTTTC. It encodes CASSQDRAGWGTGANVLTF. Variable domain in full (rest from reference TRBV14 and TRBJ2-6): EAGVTQFPSHSVIEKGQTVTLRCDPISGHDNLYWYRRVMGKEIKFLLHFVKESKQDESGMPNNRFLAERTGGTYSTLKVQPAELEDSGVYFCASSQDRAGWGTGANVLTFGAGSRLTVL.

This clone was counted between two and nine times. The V gene is TRBV6-8, the J gene TRBJ2-3; D is uncertain. This CDR3 comprises 14 residues. CDR1 is MNHGY, CDR2 SAAAGT, per germline. Trimming removed 5 bases at V and 4 bases at J, with 13 bases between. The CDR3 DNA sequence: TGTGCCAGCAGTACCCGCGGTGGATCAGATACGCAGTATTTT. Its protein is CASSTRGGSDTQYF.

The J gene is TRBJ1-5, the V gene TRBV19; 11 bases align to TRBD1. CDR1 is LNHDA, CDR2 SQIVND, per germline (reference sequence). The ends lost 7 bases at V and 6 bases at J; junction bases unmatched: 8. The CDR3 covers 15 residues. CDR3 DNA: TGTGCCAGTATGGGGGGACAGGGGGGATTTCAGCCCCAGCATTTT. This translates into CASMGGQGGFQPQHF.

As DNA, the CDR3 is TGTGCCAGCAGCGTCAGGGGGCACCTACAACCTAGCAATCAGCCCCAGCATTTT. It translates to CASSVRGHLQPSNQPQHF. The gene calls are TRBV7-7 and TRBJ1-5; TRBD1 matches at 8 bases. The trim removed 5 bases at V and 0 bases at J, leaving 12 bases unmatched. The CDR3 loop spans 18 amino acids. Germline values: CDR1 SSHAT, CDR2 FNYEAQ (reference sequence).

The chain combines TRBV11-3 with TRBJ2-7; 9 positions agree with TRBD1. V dropped 5 bases and J dropped 4; count of bases not matched to a gene: 6. The CDR3 runs to 14 residues. Germline V gene sequence: CDR1 SGHNT, CDR2 YENEEA. The CDR3: CASSPGTGSYEQYF. CDR3 nucleotides: TGTGCCAGCAGCCCCGGGACAGGGAGTTACGAGCAGTACTTC.

The genes are TRBV6-8 and TRBJ2-1, with 12 bases identical to TRBD2. V gave up 6 bases and J gave up 8 bases; unmatched junction bases: 5. Germline V CDR1 and CDR2: MNHGY, SAAAGT. The CDR3 has 14 residues. CDR3 region: CASRRTSGIDEQFF. The CDR3 nucleotides read TGTGCCAGCAGGAGGACTAGCGGGATCGATGAGCAGTTCTTC.

The rearrangement joins TRBV19 to TRBJ2-5, with a weak D call TRBD1 (6 bases). The CDR3 extends over 14 amino acids. Per germline, CDR1 LNHDA and CDR2 SQIVND (reference sequence). The V and J ends lost 4 bases and 2 bases respectively, with 11 bases between them. CDR3 DNA: TGTGCCAGTAGTACCCGACAGGTACAAGAGACCCAGTACTTC. This gives the protein CASSTRQVQETQYF.

The CDR3 bases are TGTGCCAGCAGTTACTCGAGCTACGGGAATGAAAAACTGTTTTTT. This codes for CASSYSSYGNEKLFF. The chain couples TRBV6-8 to TRBJ1-4; D remains unclear. Germline CDR1 MNHGY, CDR2 SAAAGT. V dropped 0 bases and J dropped 5 bases, with 10 bases sitting between them. This CDR3 region has 15 residues.

This rearrangement joins TRBV5-1 to TRBJ1-1; the D gene is possibly TRBD1 (6 bases). The CDR3 runs to 15 residues. The germline V and J ends were trimmed by 0 bases and 4 bases, with 13 bases remaining between them. The V gene's germline CDR1 is SGHRS and CDR2 YFSETQ. CDR3 coding DNA: TGCGCCAGCAGCTTGGCTTCAGGGGAGGGCACTGAAGCTTTCTTT. This gives the protein CASSLASGEGTEAFF. Based on the CDR3 plus reference TRBV5-1 and TRBJ1-1, the full variable domain is KAGVTQTPRYLIKTRGQQVTLSCSPISGHRSVSWYQQTPGQGLQFLFEYFSETQRNKGNFPGRFSGRQFSNSRSEMNVSTLELGDSALYLCASSLASGEGTEAFFGQGTRLTVV.

The genes are TRBV19 and TRBJ1-4, with D tentatively TRBD1 (6 bases). Trimming pared 5 bases from V and 4 bases from J, leaving 20 bases between. The CDR3 has 17 residues. Germline V gene data show CDR1 as LNHDA and CDR2 as SQIVND (reference sequence). The CDR3 here is CASSGRRTGSRNEKLFF. The DNA for the CDR3 is TGTGCCAGTAGTGGGCGGAGAACAGGGAGCCGTAATGAAAAACTGTTTTTT.

The chain employs TRBV7-4 and TRBJ1-5; D perhaps matches TRBD1 (5 bases). The CDR3 extends over 13 amino acids. V lost 5 bases and J 1 base, leaving 6 bases between the germline ends. The V gene's germline CDR1 is SGHVT and CDR2 SQSDAQ. The CDR3, as DNA: TGTGCCAGCAGCGGGGACAGCAATCAGCCCCAGCATTTT. It yields the protein CASSGDSNQPQHF.

The chain has TRBV11-3 and TRBJ1-4, with D maybe TRBD1 (6 bases). The CDR3 loop spans 15 amino acids. With 1 base removed from V and 3 bases from J, the gap between germline ends came to 9 bases. CDR1 is SGHNT and CDR2 is YENEEA in the germline V gene. This CDR3 is CASSLGGQANEKLFF. The CDR3 DNA reads as TGTGCCAGCAGCTTAGGGGGGCAAGCTAATGAAAAACTGTTTTTT.

The V call is TRBV11-3, the J call TRBJ2-7; D remains ambiguous. V lost 5 bases and J 0 bases, leaving 14 bases between the germline ends. The CDR3 covers 15 residues. CDR1 is SGHNT and CDR2 is YENEEA in the germline V gene. The CDR3 sequence: CASSPHARYSYEQYF. The CDR3 nucleotides read TGTGCCAGCAGCCCCCACGCCCGATACTCCTACGAGCAGTACTTC.

There are a few counts of this clone. V and J are TRBV10-3 and TRBJ1-1, with D unclear. The CDR3 consists of 16 residues. V gave up 0 bases and J gave up 1 base, with 12 bases separating them. Germline lookup yields CDR1 ENHRY and CDR2 SYGVKD. The CDR3 spells CAISESDGSPNTEAFF. The DNA for the CDR3 is TGTGCCATCAGTGAGTCGGACGGCAGCCCGAACACTGAAGCTTTCTTT.